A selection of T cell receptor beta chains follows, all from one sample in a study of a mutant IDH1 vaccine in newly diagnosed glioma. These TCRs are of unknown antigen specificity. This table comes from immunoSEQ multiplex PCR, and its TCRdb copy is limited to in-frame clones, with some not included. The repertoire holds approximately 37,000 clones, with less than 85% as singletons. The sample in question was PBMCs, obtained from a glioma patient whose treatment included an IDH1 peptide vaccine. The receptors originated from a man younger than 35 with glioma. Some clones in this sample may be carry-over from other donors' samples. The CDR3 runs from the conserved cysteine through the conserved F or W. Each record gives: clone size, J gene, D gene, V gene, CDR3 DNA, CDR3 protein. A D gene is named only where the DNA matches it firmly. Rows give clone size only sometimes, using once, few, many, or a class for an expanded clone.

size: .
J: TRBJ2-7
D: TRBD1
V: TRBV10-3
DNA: TGTGCCATCAGTGGACCCGGACAGGGAAACTACGAGCAGTACTTC
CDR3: CAISGPGQGNYEQYF

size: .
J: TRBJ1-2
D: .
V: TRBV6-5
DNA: TGTGCCAGCAGTTCCCCGGGACAATGGGGCTACACCTTC
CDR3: CASSSPGQWGYTF

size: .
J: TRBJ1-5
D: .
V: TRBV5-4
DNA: TGTGCCAGCAGCTTGGGACAGAATCAGCCCCAGCATTTT
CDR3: CASSLGQNQPQHF

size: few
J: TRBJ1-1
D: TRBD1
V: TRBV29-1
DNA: TGCAGCTACCTAGGGGGACAGGGGGAGAGGAGCACTGAAGCTTTCTTT
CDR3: CSYLGGQGERSTEAFF

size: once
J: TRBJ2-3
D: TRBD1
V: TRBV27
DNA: TGTGCCAGCAGTCGGACAGGGTCCAGGACAGATACGCAGTATTTT
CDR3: CASSRTGSRTDTQYF

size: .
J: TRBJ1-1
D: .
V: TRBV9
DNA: TGTGCCAGCAGCCCAGGGTCAGGCATGAACACTGAAGCTTTCTTT
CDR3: CASSPGSGMNTEAFF

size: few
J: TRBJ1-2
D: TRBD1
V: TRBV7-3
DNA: TGTGCCAGCAGCCTACAGGGGGGGACTTCCTATGGCTACACCTTC
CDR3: CASSLQGGTSYGYTF

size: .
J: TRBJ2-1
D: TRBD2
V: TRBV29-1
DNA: TGCAGCGTTGAAGGTAGCGGGAGGTTCTCCTACAATGAGCAGTTCTTC
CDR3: CSVEGSGRFSYNEQFF

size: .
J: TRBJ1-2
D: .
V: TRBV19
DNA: TGTGCCAGTAGTATACTCAGAAGTTCCGACCGAGGCTATGGCTACACCTTC
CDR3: CASSILRSSDRGYGYTF

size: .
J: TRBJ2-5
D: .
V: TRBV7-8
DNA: TGTGCCAGCAGCTTAGAGGGGACCCAGTACTTC
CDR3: CASSLEGTQYF

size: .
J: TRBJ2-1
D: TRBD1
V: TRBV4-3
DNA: TGCGCCAGCAGCCAAGAAAGGACAGGGATAGGCAATGAGCAGTTCTTC
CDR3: CASSQERTGIGNEQFF

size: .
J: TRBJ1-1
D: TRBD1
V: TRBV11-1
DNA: TGTGCCAGCAGCTTTAACAGGGGCACTGAAGCTTTCTTT
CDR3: CASSFNRGTEAFF

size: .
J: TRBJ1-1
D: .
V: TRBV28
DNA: TGTGCCAGCAGTATCGGAGTGGGCATGAACACTGAAGCTTTCTTT
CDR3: CASSIGVGMNTEAFF

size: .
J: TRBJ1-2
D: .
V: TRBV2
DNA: TGTGCCAGCAGTGCAAGCATATATGGCTACACCTTC
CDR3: CASSASIYGYTF

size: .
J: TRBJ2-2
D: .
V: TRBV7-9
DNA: TGTGCCAGCAGCTTAGCCCCCCCCGGGGAGCTGTTTTTT
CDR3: CASSLAPPGELFF

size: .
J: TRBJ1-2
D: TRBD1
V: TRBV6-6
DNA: TGTGCCAGCAGTTACTCCGGGACAGGGATCCCTTATGGCTACACCTTC
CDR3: CASSYSGTGIPYGYTF